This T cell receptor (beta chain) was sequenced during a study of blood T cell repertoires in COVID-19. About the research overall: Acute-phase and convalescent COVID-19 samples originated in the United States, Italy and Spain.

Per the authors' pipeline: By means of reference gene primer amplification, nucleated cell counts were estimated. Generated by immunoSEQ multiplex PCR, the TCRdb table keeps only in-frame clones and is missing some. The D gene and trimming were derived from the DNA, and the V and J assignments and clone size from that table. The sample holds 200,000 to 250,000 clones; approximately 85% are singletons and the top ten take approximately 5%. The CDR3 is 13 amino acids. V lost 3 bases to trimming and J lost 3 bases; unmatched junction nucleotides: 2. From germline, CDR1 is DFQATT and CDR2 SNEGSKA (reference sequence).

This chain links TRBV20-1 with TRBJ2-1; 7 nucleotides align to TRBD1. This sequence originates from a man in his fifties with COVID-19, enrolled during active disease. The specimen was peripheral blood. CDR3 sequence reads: CSASGTDYNEQFF. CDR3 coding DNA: TGCAGTGCTAGTGGGACAGACTACAATGAGCAGTTCTTC.